The 17 T cell receptor beta chains below come from one sample, sequenced in a study of spatial heterogeneity in lung cancer. Time point in this sample: sample taken at primary tumor resection. Without sorting, whole RNA was sequenced from tumor, nontumor lung or frozen PBMC. TCRdb called the 5' RACE reads again in MiXCR, with one record for every CDR3 protein. Of about 15,000 distinct CDR3 sequences in the sample, over 9.5% are singletons; the top ten hold 25% to 30%. Sequenced material: PBMCs, taken at surgery. Receptors were obtained from a male donor with early-stage non-small cell lung cancer.

This clonotype showed up just a few times. This chain uses TRBV3-1 with TRBJ2-5, with a weak D call TRBD2 (5 bases). The germline gives CDR1 LGHDT, CDR2 YNNKEL (reference sequence). The germline V and J ends were trimmed by 1 base and 5 bases, with 17 bases remaining between them. The CDR3 sequence is 16 residues long. The CDR3 region is CASSQGRSSERETQYF. CDR3 coding DNA: TGTGCCAGCAGCCAAGGTCGGAGTAGCGAGCGCGAGACCCAGTACTTC.

This clonotype occurred many times. The chain recombines TRBV19 with TRBJ2-2, with D possibly being TRBD1 (5 bases). The CDR3 loop spans 18 amino acids. Looked up from germline, CDR1 is LNHDA and CDR2 is SQIVND (reference sequence). The V and J ends lost 8 bases and 1 base respectively, with 23 bases between them. The CDR3 coding sequence is TGTGCCAGTCAGTCCCGAATCCTAGACAGCGAGAACACCGGGGAGCTGTTTTTT. It encodes CASQSRILDSENTGELFF.

This clonotype was counted ten times or more. The chain has TRBV3-1 and TRBJ2-1, with D perhaps matching TRBD2 (5 bases). Germline V gives CDR1 LGHDT, CDR2 YNNKEL (reference sequence). The CDR3 loop spans 16 amino acids. V dropped 1 base and J dropped 0 bases, with 10 bases sitting between them. DNA of the CDR3: TGTGCCAGCAGCCAAGGGGGAGACTACTCCTACAATGAGCAGTTCTTC. It codes for CASSQGGDYSYNEQFF.

This clonotype was detected a few times. The V call is TRBV5-1, the J call TRBJ1-1; TRBD1 matches 8 bases. The V gene end was trimmed by 4 bases and the J gene end by 10 bases; junction bases not matched to a gene: 9. This CDR3 is 13 amino acids long. Looked up from germline, CDR1 is SGHRS and CDR2 is YFSETQ. CDR3: CASSPDDRGVAFF. CDR3 in DNA: TGCGCCAGCAGCCCTGATGACAGGGGAGTAGCTTTCTTT.

This clonotype was counted ten times or more. The CDR3 protein is CASNNRREETQYF. CDR3 DNA: TGTGCCAGCAATAATAGGAGGGAAGAGACCCAGTACTTC. The chain employs TRBV2 and TRBJ2-5, with a weak D call TRBD2 (6 bases). In germline, CDR1 is SNHLY, CDR2 FYNNEI. The length of the CDR3 is 13 residues. V was cut by 7 bases and J by 3 bases, with 12 bases left in between.

This clonotype was observed at least ten times. The chain employs TRBV13 and TRBJ1-2, with D unclear. V lost 6 bases to trimming and J lost 4 bases, with 15 bases between them. In germline, CDR1 is PRHDT, CDR2 FYEKMQ (reference sequence). This CDR3 comprises 14 residues. CDR3 DNA: TGTGCCAGCAGTCAAACAATCAAGAGCTATGGCTACACCTTC. This sequence encodes CASSQTIKSYGYTF.

Ten or more counts support this clonotype. The chain combines TRBV7-2 with TRBJ2-6; unclear D gene. The CDR3 runs to 13 residues. The V gene lost 5 bases and the J gene lost 9 bases, with 11 bases spanning the gap. Germline V gene data show CDR1 as SGHTA and CDR2 as FQGNSA. Here the CDR3 reads CASSQDLFNVLTF. The CDR3 nucleotides are TGTGCCAGCAGCCAAGACCTCTTCAACGTCCTGACTTTC.

This clonotype was seen repeatedly, ten times or more. The chain links TRBV29-1 to TRBJ1-1, with D maybe TRBD1 (5 bases). Trimming took 4 bases from V and 1 from J, leaving 10 bases between them. The CDR3 is 13 residues long. Germline CDR1 and CDR2: SQVTM and ANQGSEA. The CDR3, as DNA: TGCAGCGTTGGCAAACAGGCGAACACTGAAGCTTTCTTT. Translating gives CSVGKQANTEAFF.

The genes are TRBV6-1 and TRBJ1-1; possible D gene TRBD1, 6 bases. Trimming shortened V by 7 bases and J by 1 base, and 13 bases separated the two germline ends. The V gene's germline CDR1 is MNHNS and CDR2 SASEGT. This CDR3 has 14 residues. The CDR3 nucleotides read TGTGCCAGCATGAGCGGGGGGGCGAACACTGAAGCTTTCTTT. Protein sequence: CASMSGGANTEAFF.

This clonotype was detected many times. V is TRBV11-2 and J is TRBJ1-4; D not certain. V was shortened by 0 bases and J by 4 bases, with 6 bases between the two germline ends. Germline lookup yields CDR1 SGHAT and CDR2 FQNNGV. This CDR3 spans 14 amino acids. The CDR3, as DNA: TGTGCCAGCAGCTTAGACCGGGATAATGAAAAACTGTTTTTT. Translated, it gives CASSLDRDNEKLFF. Combining the CDR3 with reference TRBV11-2 and TRBJ1-4 gives the whole variable domain EAGVAQSPRYKIIEKRQSVAFWCNPISGHATLYWYQQILGQGPKLLIQFQNNGVVDDSQLPKDRFSAERLKGVDSTLKIQPAKLEDSAVYLCASSLDRDNEKLFFGSGTQLSVL.

This clonotype rates as medium-sized. A read error may produce the germline difference seen at one junction end. The V call is TRBV6-6, the J call TRBJ2-4; D is ambiguous. Germline V CDR1 and CDR2: MNHNY, SVGAGI (reference sequence). This CDR3 spans 14 amino acids. CDR3 in DNA: TGTGCCAGCAGCCCCGGGCCCGACCGGTACATCCAGTACTTC. It codes for CASSPGPDRYIQYF.

This clonotype came up many times. The J gene is TRBJ2-1, the V gene TRBV5-1; no definite D call. From germline, CDR1 is SGHRS and CDR2 YFSETQ. V dropped 4 bases and J dropped 4 bases, with 9 bases sitting between them. This CDR3 contains 13 residues. This CDR3 reads CASSLIGYNEQFF. CDR3 nucleotides: TGCGCCAGCAGCCTTATCGGGTACAATGAGCAGTTCTTC. Full variable domain (remainder filled in from reference TRBV5-1 and TRBJ2-1): KAGVTQTPRYLIKTRGQQVTLSCSPISGHRSVSWYQQTPGQGLQFLFEYFSETQRNKGNFPGRFSGRQFSNSRSEMNVSTLELGDSALYLCASSLIGYNEQFFGPGTRLTVL.

This clonotype was picked up many times. The chain recombines TRBV27 with TRBJ2-5; 7 bases map to TRBD1. Germline V gene sequence: CDR1 MNHEY, CDR2 SMNVEV (reference sequence). The CDR3 runs to 12 residues. Trimming at V came to 10 bases and at J to 5 bases, leaving 7 bases not matched to a gene. CDR3 coding DNA: TGTGCCACCCGAACAGGGGACGAGACCCAGTACTTC. Translated, it gives CATRTGDETQYF.

This clonotype was detected once. This CDR3 reads CASSLDRTGELFF. The DNA for the CDR3 is TGTGCCAGCAGCCTGGACAGGACCGGGGAGCTGTTTTTT. The chain carries TRBV7-3 and TRBJ2-2, with 7 bases that match TRBD1. The CDR3 is 13 residues long. Per the germline V gene, CDR1 is SGHTA and CDR2 is FQGTGA. The V segment lost 5 bases and the J segment 5 bases; nucleotides outside the gene matches: 2.

This clonotype was seen a handful of times. The chain joins TRBV6-6 to TRBJ1-5; 7 bases map to TRBD1. Germline lookup yields CDR1 MNHNY and CDR2 SVGAGI (reference sequence). J lost 0 bases, V lost 4 bases, and 9 bases had no gene match. The CDR3 is 17 residues long. This CDR3 is CASSSGQGENSNQPQHF. DNA of the CDR3: TGTGCCAGCAGTTCGGGGCAGGGGGAGAATAGCAATCAGCCCCAGCATTTT.

By frequency in the sample, this clonotype is medium-sized. The CDR3 DNA sequence: TGTGCCAGCAGTGCCACGGTGGCGGACCAGAGGCCCCAGCATTTT. Encoded protein: CASSATVADQRPQHF. This chain uses TRBV6-1 with TRBJ1-5; D is unresolved. Between the trimmed V and J ends, which lost 4 bases and 9 bases, there was a span of 19 bases. Germline lookup yields CDR1 MNHNS and CDR2 SASEGT. This CDR3 has 15 residues.

The sample holds many counts of this clonotype. The chain carries TRBV27 and TRBJ2-1, with a possible D match to TRBD2 (6 bases). V lost 5 bases and J 8 bases, leaving 16 bases between the germline ends. The CDR3 is 14 amino acids. Germline CDR1 and CDR2: MNHEY and SMNVEV (reference sequence). The CDR3 DNA reads TGTGCCAGCAGTCCAGCGACTAGTTCGGATGAGCAGTTCTTC. It encodes CASSPATSSDEQFF.